A single sample gave rise to the 19 T cell receptor beta chains below, sequenced in a study of T cell changes during pregnancy in multiple sclerosis. TCRdb's table, derived via immunoSEQ multiplex PCR, lists solely in-frame clones and lacks some. Among around 100,000 clones listed, approximately 90% were seen once. Sequenced here: peripheral blood, sampled after pregnancy. The origin of the receptors is a female donor with multiple sclerosis, enrolled in a pregnancy study.

This clone was observed a handful of times. The CDR3, as DNA: TGTGCCAGCAGCCAAGGAACAGGGGACGAGCAGTACTTC. Translating it yields CASSQGTGDEQYF. The rearrangement links TRBV5-6 to TRBJ2-7, with TRBD1 matching 7 bases. The CDR3 is made up of 13 amino acids. The V gene's germline CDR1 is SGHDT and CDR2 YYEEEE. The V segment lost 4 bases and the J segment 5 bases; nucleotides outside the gene matches: 6.

V is TRBV5-1 and J is TRBJ1-1; a weak D match, TRBD1 (6 bases). Germline V gene data show CDR1 as SGHRS and CDR2 as YFSETQ. The CDR3 contains 16 residues. V was clipped by 0 bases and J by 2 bases, with 14 bases between them. This chain's CDR3 is CASSLVSQGTNTEAFF. CDR3 coding DNA: TGCGCCAGCAGCTTGGTATCCCAGGGGACCAACACTGAAGCTTTCTTT. The variable domain in full, with the rest retrieved from reference TRBV5-1 and TRBJ1-1, is KAGVTQTPRYLIKTRGQQVTLSCSPISGHRSVSWYQQTPGQGLQFLFEYFSETQRNKGNFPGRFSGRQFSNSRSEMNVSTLELGDSALYLCASSLVSQGTNTEAFFGQGTRLTVV.

The J gene is TRBJ1-3, the V gene TRBV19, with a weak D call TRBD1 (5 bases). V lost 5 bases, J lost 4 bases, and 9 bases lay in between. Germline V gene lookup returns CDR1 LNHDA and CDR2 SQIVND (reference sequence). The CDR3 extends over 13 amino acids. This CDR3 reads CASSVDMGNTIYF. The CDR3 bases are TGTGCCAGTAGTGTGGACATGGGAAACACCATATATTTT.

On this clone itself: Germline is not matched at one junction end, which may reflect a read error. The chain combines TRBV4-2 with TRBJ2-4; TRBD2 aligns across 11 bases. CDR3 length: 15 amino acids. Germline loops: CDR1 LGHNA, CDR2 YNFKEQ. The CDR3 bases are TGTGCCAGCAGCCAGTATGGGGGAGTAGCGGGGGGGCCCTTCTTC. As protein: CASSQYGGVAGGPFF.

The chain has TRBV29-1 and TRBJ1-6; 8 bases agree with TRBD1. This CDR3 is built from 13 residues. Germline V lookup: CDR1 SQVTM, CDR2 ANQGSEA. J gave up 6 bases and V 7 bases, and 5 bases lay outside the gene matches. The DNA for the CDR3 is TGCAGCGCTGGACAGGGTGGTAATTCACCCCTCCACTTT. Translating gives CSAGQGGNSPLHF.

The V and J genes are TRBV6-1 and TRBJ1-5; 7 bases line up with TRBD1. CDR1 and CDR2 from the germline V gene are MNHNS and SASEGT. J lost 5 bases, V lost 1 base, and 2 bases had no gene match. CDR3 length: 14 amino acids. CDR3 in amino acids: CASSEGTGYQPQHF. CDR3 in DNA: TGTGCCAGCAGTGAAGGGACAGGTTATCAGCCCCAGCATTTT.

In DNA, the CDR3 is TGTGCCAGCAGCTTAGCCGTTAGCCTTGAAGCTTTCTTT. This translates into CASSLAVSLEAFF. The V gene is TRBV11-2, the J gene TRBJ1-1; D unclear. The CDR3 has 13 residues. The germline V gene encodes CDR1 SGHAT and CDR2 FQNNGV. The V gene lost 1 base and the J gene lost 7 bases, with 10 bases spanning the gap.

The chain recombines TRBV27 with TRBJ1-1; no reliable D call. The V and J ends lost 0 bases and 1 base respectively, with 9 bases between them. The CDR3 consists of 15 residues. The V gene's germline CDR1 is MNHEY and CDR2 SMNVEV (reference sequence). This chain's CDR3 is CASSLSLEGNTEAFF. The CDR3 DNA reads as TGTGCCAGCAGTTTATCGTTGGAGGGGAACACTGAAGCTTTCTTT.

V gene TRBV5-6 combines with J gene TRBJ1-4; no reliable D call. CDR3 size: 14 residues. Trimming cost V 4 bases and J 5 bases, with 12 bases left between them. Per germline, CDR1 SGHDT and CDR2 YYEEEE. The CDR3 sequence is CASSLPSENEKLFF. In DNA form, the CDR3 reads TGTGCCAGCAGCCTCCCTTCTGAGAATGAAAAACTGTTTTTT.

CDR3 region: CATYRQEETQYF. CDR3 nucleotide sequence: TGTGCCACCTATCGACAGGAAGAGACCCAGTACTTC. The chain links TRBV6-5 to TRBJ2-5; tentative D call: TRBD1 (6 bases). CDR3 size: 12 residues. Germline CDR1 is MNHEY and CDR2 is SVGAGI. Trimming stripped 10 bases from V and 3 bases from J, with 12 bases between.

The chain employs TRBV20-1 and TRBJ1-2; 7 bases match TRBD1. Trimming took 3 bases from V and 7 from J; bases not matched to a gene: 2. The CDR3 is 11 amino acids. Germline assignment: CDR1 DFQATT and CDR2 SNEGSKA (reference sequence). The CDR3 sequence is CSARGTVGYTF. CDR3 DNA sequence: TGCAGTGCTAGGGGGACAGTTGGCTACACCTTC.

This clone appeared once. CDR3 sequence reads: CASSVHYREAPTFYSGNTIYF. The CDR3 bases are TGTGCCAGCAGCGTGCATTACAGGGAAGCTCCCACGTTCTACTCTGGAAACACCATATATTTT. The V and J genes are TRBV7-6 and TRBJ1-3; TRBD1 might be the D (6 bases). With 5 bases removed from V and 0 bases from J, the gap between germline ends came to 29 bases. The CDR3 is 21 residues long. Germline V CDR1 and CDR2: SGHVS, FNYEAQ.

The V and J genes are TRBV21-1 and TRBJ2-4; the DNA was not compared with TRBD2, the D call given in the table. TRBV21-1 is a listed pseudogene. The CDR3 extends over 14 amino acids. The CDR3: CANGAILAKNIQYF. CDR3 in DNA: TGTGCCAACGGTGCGATATTAGCCAAAAACATTCAGTACTTC.

The chain has TRBV7-9 and TRBJ1-1; perhaps TRBD1 as D (6 bases). V was cut by 6 bases and J by 8 bases, with 16 bases left in between. The CDR3 runs 13 residues. In germline, CDR1 is SEHNR, CDR2 FQNEAQ (reference sequence). In DNA, the CDR3 is TGTGCCAGCAGATGGGACACTACTAGAGAAGCTTTCTTT. It codes for CASRWDTTREAFF. Combining the CDR3 with reference TRBV7-9 and TRBJ1-1 gives the whole variable domain DTGVSQNPRHKITKRGQNVTFRCDPISEHNRLYWYRQTLGQGPEFLTYFQNEAQLEKSRLLSDRFSAERPKGSFSTLEIQRTEQGDSAMYLCASRWDTTREAFFGQGTRLTVV.

This clone has just a few counts. This chain links TRBV15 with TRBJ2-2; TRBD2 matches 8 bases. The V segment lost 6 bases and the J segment 4 bases; nucleotides outside the gene matches: 7. There are 15 residues in the CDR3. The germline gives CDR1 LNHNV, CDR2 YYDKDF (reference sequence). The CDR3 DNA is TGTGCCACCAGTCTCCACCGGGGGGGCACCGGGGAGCTGTTTTTT. Protein product: CATSLHRGGTGELFF.

The CDR3: CASGRTGGAGVFGYTF. The CDR3 DNA reads TGTGCCAGCGGCAGGACAGGGGGCGCCGGGGTCTTCGGCTACACCTTC. V gene TRBV7-3 combines with J gene TRBJ1-2, with 11 bases lining up with TRBD1. The CDR3 consists of 16 residues. V trimming: 8 bases; J trimming: 8 bases; junction bases outside the gene matches: 16. Germline V lookup: CDR1 SGHTA, CDR2 FQGTGA.

This clone appeared a few times. V is TRBV2 and J is TRBJ1-6; the match to TRBD1 covers 8 bases. The V and J ends lost 2 bases and 7 bases, in that order; junction bases with no gene match: 4. There are 15 residues in the CDR3. Germline CDR1 SNHLY, CDR2 FYNNEI. CDR3 sequence: CASSEPRTGNSPLHF. In nucleotides, the CDR3 is TGTGCCAGCAGTGAACCCCGGACAGGGAATTCACCCCTCCACTTT.

V and J are TRBV11-1 and TRBJ1-2; 7 bases are a match to TRBD1. Trimming cost V 1 base and J 5 bases; bases outside gene matches: 4. The germline V gene has CDR1 SGHAT and CDR2 FQDESV (reference sequence). CDR3 length: 14 residues. CDR3 sequence reads: CASSLGTGDYGYTF. In nucleotides, the CDR3 is TGTGCCAGCAGCTTAGGGACAGGCGATTATGGCTACACCTTC.

This clone was detected once. The gene calls are TRBV7-9 and TRBJ1-1, with D perhaps TRBD1 (6 bases). The germline gives CDR1 SEHNR, CDR2 FQNEAQ (reference sequence). V lost 3 bases, J lost 8 bases, and 19 bases lay in between. The CDR3 runs 15 residues. CDR3 DNA sequence: TGTGCCAGCAGCTTGGGGGCAATGTCGCACTGGGAAGCTTTCTTT. Translating gives CASSLGAMSHWEAFF.